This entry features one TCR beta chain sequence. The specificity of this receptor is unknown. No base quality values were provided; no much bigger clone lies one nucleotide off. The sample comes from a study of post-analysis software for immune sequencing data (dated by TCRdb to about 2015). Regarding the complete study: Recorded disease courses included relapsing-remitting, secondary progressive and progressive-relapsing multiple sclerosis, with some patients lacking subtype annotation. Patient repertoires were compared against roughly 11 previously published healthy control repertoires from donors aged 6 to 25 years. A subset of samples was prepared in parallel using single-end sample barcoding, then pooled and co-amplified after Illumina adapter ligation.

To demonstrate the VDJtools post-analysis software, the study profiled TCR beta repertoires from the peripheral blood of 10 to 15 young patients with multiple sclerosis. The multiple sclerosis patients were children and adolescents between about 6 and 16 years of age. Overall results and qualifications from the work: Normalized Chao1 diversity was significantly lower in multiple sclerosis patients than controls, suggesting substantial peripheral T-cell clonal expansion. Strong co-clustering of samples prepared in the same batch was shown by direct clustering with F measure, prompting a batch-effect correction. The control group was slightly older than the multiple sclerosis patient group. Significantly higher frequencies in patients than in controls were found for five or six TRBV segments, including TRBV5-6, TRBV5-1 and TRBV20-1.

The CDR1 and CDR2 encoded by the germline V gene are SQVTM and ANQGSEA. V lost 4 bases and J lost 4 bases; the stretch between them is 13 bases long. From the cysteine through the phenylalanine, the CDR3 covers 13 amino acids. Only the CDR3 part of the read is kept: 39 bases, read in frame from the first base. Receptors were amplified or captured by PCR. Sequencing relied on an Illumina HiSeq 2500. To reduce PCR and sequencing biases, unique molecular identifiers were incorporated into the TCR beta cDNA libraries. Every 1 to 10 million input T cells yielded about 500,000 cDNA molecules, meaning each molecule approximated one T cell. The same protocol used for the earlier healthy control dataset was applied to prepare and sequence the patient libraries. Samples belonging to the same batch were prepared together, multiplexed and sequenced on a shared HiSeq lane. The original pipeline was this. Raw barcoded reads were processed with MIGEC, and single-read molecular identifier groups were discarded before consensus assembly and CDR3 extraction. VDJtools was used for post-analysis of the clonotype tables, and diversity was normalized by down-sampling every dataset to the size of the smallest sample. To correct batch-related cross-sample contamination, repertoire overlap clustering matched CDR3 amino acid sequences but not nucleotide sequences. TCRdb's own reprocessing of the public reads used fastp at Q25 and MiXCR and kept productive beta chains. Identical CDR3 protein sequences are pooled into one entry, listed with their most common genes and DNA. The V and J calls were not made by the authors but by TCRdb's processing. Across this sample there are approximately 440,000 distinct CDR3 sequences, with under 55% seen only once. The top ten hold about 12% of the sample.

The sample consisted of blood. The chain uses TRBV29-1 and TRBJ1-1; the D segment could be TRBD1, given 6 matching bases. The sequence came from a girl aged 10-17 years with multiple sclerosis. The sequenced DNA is TGCAGCGTTGGCGCAGGGGCGAGCACTGAAGCTTTCTTT. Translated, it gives CSVGAGASTEAFF.